These T cell receptor beta chains were read from a single sample in a study of memory CD4+ T cells and cytomegalovirus serostatus. TCRdb's table, derived via immunoSEQ multiplex PCR, lists solely in-frame clones and lacks some. The data show about 29,000 clones, 75% to 85% seen once. The material sequenced was memory CD4+ T cells from blood. Receptors originate from an adult in good health and CMV-seronegative. CDR3s include the opening cysteine and the closing phenylalanine or tryptophan. D genes are given only for firm matches. Clone size is not always given. Where it is, it says once, few, many or a class for expanded clones.

TRBJ1-1 NA TRBV30 few CAWDRDTYTEAFF TGTGCCTGGGACCGGGACACATACACTGAAGCTTTCTTT
TRBJ1-6 TRBD1 TRBV19 NA CASSIRTGVNSPLHF TGTGCCAGTAGTATCCGGACAGGCGTTAATTCACCCCTCCACTTT
TRBJ2-5 NA TRBV10-3 NA CAIGGIGGLETQYF TGTGCCATCGGGGGGATCGGGGGTTTGGAGACCCAGTACTTC
TRBJ1-2 NA TRBV27 NA CASSRRHGGGYTF TGTGCCAGCAGTCGCAGGCACGGTGGTGGCTACACCTTC
TRBJ2-7 TRBD2 TRBV13 NA CASSLGLAASSYEQYF TGTGCCAGCAGCTTAGGACTAGCGGCTAGCTCCTACGAGCAGTACTTC
TRBJ2-7 TRBD1 TRBV5-4 NA CASSPETGTGSGYEQYF TGTGCCAGCAGCCCAGAAACTGGGACAGGGTCTGGCTACGAGCAGTACTTC
TRBJ1-1 NA TRBV6-5 NA CASSREGLSYTEAFF TGTGCCAGCAGTCGCGAGGGGTTATCGTACACTGAAGCTTTCTTT
TRBJ2-1 TRBD2 TRBV6-1 NA CASSETSGGYNEQFF TGTGCCAGCAGTGAAACTAGCGGGGGCTACAATGAGCAGTTCTTC
TRBJ2-7 TRBD1 TRBV28 NA CASSSGGFSYEQYF TGTGCCAGCTCTTCAGGGGGCTTTTCCTACGAGCAGTACTTC
TRBJ1-6 NA TRBV28 NA CASSLEVLGPLHF TGTGCCAGCAGTCTCGAGGTGTTGGGGCCCCTCCACTTT
TRBJ1-1 NA TRBV6-5 NA CASSPPGQPEAFF TGTGCCAGCAGTCCCCCCGGCCAGCCTGAAGCTTTCTTT
TRBJ2-3 TRBD2 TRBV9 NA CASSGAGGAWADTQYF TGTGCCAGCAGCGGAGCCGGGGGGGCTTGGGCAGATACGCAGTATTTT
TRBJ2-5 TRBD2 TRBV9 NA CASSVGSGGFQETQYF TGTGCCAGCAGCGTTGGAAGCGGGGGGTTTCAAGAGACCCAGTACTTC
TRBJ1-5 NA TRBV30 few CAWSPDSNQPQHF TGTGCCTGGAGTCCGGATAGCAATCAGCCCCAGCATTTT
TRBJ2-3 NA TRBV5-8 NA CASSLAWGSDTQYF TGTGCCAGCAGCTTGGCCTGGGGATCAGATACGCAGTATTTT
TRBJ1-1 TRBD1 TRBV6-6 NA CASRRQGATEAFF TGTGCCAGCAGGAGACAGGGGGCCACTGAAGCTTTCTTT
TRBJ2-1 TRBD2 TRBV10-1 few CASRAGLGLDEQFF TGCGCCAGCAGGGCCGGACTAGGGCTCGATGAGCAGTTCTTC
TRBJ1-5 TRBD1 TRBV28 NA CASSPAGQGAGNQPQHF TGTGCCAGCAGTCCAGCGGGGCAGGGGGCTGGCAATCAGCCCCAGCATTTT
TRBJ1-5 NA TRBV2 few CASSEGSRSNQPQHF TGTGCCAGCAGTGAGGGGTCTCGGAGCAATCAGCCCCAGCATTTT
TRBJ1-2 NA TRBV30 few CAWNGGRGGYTF TGTGCCTGGAATGGAGGGAGGGGAGGCTACACCTTC
TRBJ2-2 NA TRBV2 NA CASSDRLAFGELFF TGTGCCAGCAGTGACCGCCTAGCGTTCGGGGAGCTGTTTTTT
TRBJ1-2 NA TRBV7-3 NA CASSLRTRALTF TGTGCCAGCAGCTTAAGAACGAGGGCCCTCACCTTC
TRBJ2-7 NA TRBV5-4 NA CASSLDNYEQYF TGTGCCAGCAGCTTGGACAACTACGAGCAGTACTTC
TRBJ2-5 NA TRBV14 NA CASSQDWQQETQYF TGTGCCAGCAGCCAAGACTGGCAGCAAGAGACCCAGTACTTC
TRBJ1-6 TRBD1 TRBV4-3 NA CASSQGTGGGNSPLHF TGCGCCAGCAGCCAGGGAACAGGGGGAGGTAATTCACCCCTCCACTTT
TRBJ2-6 TRBD1 TRBV7-8 NA CASSRTGRTGANVLTF TGTGCCAGCAGCCGGACAGGGAGGACTGGGGCCAACGTCCTGACTTTC
TRBJ1-1 NA TRBV11-2 few CASSLSVGGIYTEAFF TGTGCCAGCAGCTTAAGTGTCGGGGGAATCTACACTGAAGCTTTCTTT
TRBJ2-5 TRBD2 TRBV30 few CAWSPSGVQETQYF TGTGCCTGGAGTCCTAGCGGGGTCCAAGAGACCCAGTACTTC
TRBJ1-5 NA TRBV2 NA CASSGGGGRQPQHF TGTGCCAGCAGTGGCGGTGGGGGACGGCAGCCCCAGCATTTT
TRBJ1-2 NA TRBV5-8 NA CASSLDIRGDSYGYTF TGTGCCAGCAGCTTGGATATTAGGGGAGACAGCTATGGCTACACCTTC
TRBJ1-3 NA TRBV29-1 NA CSVDGGNTIYF TGCAGCGTTGATGGGGGAAACACCATATATTTT
TRBJ2-3 TRBD2 TRBV4-1 few CASSILAGGPSDTQYF TGCGCCAGCAGCATTTTAGCGGGGGGGCCGTCAGATACGCAGTATTTT
TRBJ2-1 TRBD2 TRBV6-4 NA CASSGTSGVSYNEQFF TGTGCCAGCAGTGGAACTAGCGGGGTTTCCTACAATGAGCAGTTCTTC
TRBJ2-3 NA TRBV10-3 NA CATSRSILTDTQYF TGTGCCACGTCTCGGTCGATCTTGACAGATACGCAGTATTTT
TRBJ2-7 TRBD1 TRBV5-1 NA CASSLWVTGLEGTYEQYF TGCGCCAGCAGCTTGTGGGTGACAGGGCTTGAGGGGACCTACGAGCAGTACTTC
TRBJ2-7 TRBD1 TRBV5-4 NA CASSLETGAINEQYF TGTGCCAGCAGCTTGGAGACAGGGGCGATCAACGAGCAGTACTTC
TRBJ1-1 NA TRBV6-5 NA CASRPPGTNTEAFF TGTGCCAGCAGACCCCCCGGAACCAACACTGAAGCTTTCTTT
TRBJ1-2 TRBD1 TRBV4-2 NA CASSQGQGANYGYTF TGTGCCAGCAGCCAAGGACAGGGGGCTAACTATGGCTACACCTTC